The T cell receptor beta chain described here comes from a study of T cells expressing NK-cell markers. For the study at large: With respect to HCMV, seven of the eight sequenced donors were seropositive, and one was seronegative.

Synthesis of TCR beta cDNA relied on 5'RACE template switching carrying UMIs. TCRdb reprocessed the 5' RACE reads and keeps a single row for each CDR3 protein, giving no DNA. The data include about 460,000 distinct CDR3 sequences; the top ten clones carry almost 1.5%. The germline V gene has CDR1 LNHNV and CDR2 YYDKDF (reference sequence). This CDR3 has 17 residues. Broader study findings: Dominant NKG2C+ clonotypes made up about 1.0-7.5% of CD8+ T cells in more than 5 donors.

Worth noting for this clonotype: Antigen specificity is unknown.

The source of this sequence is a woman aged 45-65 years in good health. Sequences were obtained from blood T cells: a sorted CD56 or NKG2C T cell subset, CD4+ or CD8+ T cells, or bulk PBMC T cells (not recorded which). The chain is built from TRBV15 and TRBJ2-3; TCRdb's assignment of TRBD1 cannot be checked, as there is no DNA. The CDR3 reads CATSRDRGGLGTDTQYF.